This T cell receptor beta chain was identified in a study of a mutant IDH1 vaccine in newly diagnosed glioma. On this clone: Its matching antigen is unknown.

The time point is: week 47, end of study. It was 300 ug of mutant IDH1 20-mer peptide that made up each vaccine dose, given with topical imiquimod. The method was immunoSEQ multiplex PCR; TCRdb's version includes in-frame clones alone and lacks a portion of them. This sample yields 56,000 or so clones, of which 60% to 80% are seen a single time; approximately 5.3% belongs to the top ten. Germline V lookup: CDR1 SNHLY, CDR2 FYNNEI. CDR3 length equals 15 residues. The ends were cut back, 6 bases at V and 2 bases at J, with 14 bases in the middle. Here the sequenced sample was PBMCs, taken from a glioma patient whose treatment included an IDH1 peptide vaccine. The chain uses TRBV2 and TRBJ1-5; D is ambiguous. This sequence was found in a man in his fifties or sixties with glioma. The CDR3, as DNA: TGTGCCAGCAGAATTGGAACAGCTCGCAATCAGCCCCAGCATTTT. Its protein is CASRIGTARNQPQHF.